This T cell receptor beta chain was recorded in a study of memory CD4+ T cells and cytomegalovirus serostatus. As for the study in general: Healthy Belgian adult donors included several CMV-positive and 20 to 30 CMV-negative people. Broader study findings: The CMV-associated TCR signature appears largely within the CD4+ memory repertoire.

To note about this clone: What it binds is unknown.

The CDR3 runs to 14 residues. V was trimmed by 0 bases and J by 5 bases, leaving 10 bases between them. Germline V gene lookup returns CDR1 SGHRS and CDR2 YFSETQ. Single viable CD3+CD4+CD8-CD45RO+ cells were sorted as the memory CD4+ T cells. How the authors handled the data: After removing out-of-frame reads, under 2.5 million distinct TCRbeta sequences remained. TCRdb keeps only in-frame clones here, not all; method: immunoSEQ multiplex PCR. Clone size and the V and J calls come from that table; the DNA yielded D and trimming. The table records 61,000 or so clones, less than 85% of them present only once.

The receptor's source is an adult in good health and CMV-seronegative. Some clones in this sample may be carry-over from other donors' samples. Sequenced material: memory CD4+ T cells from blood. The V and J genes are TRBV5-1 and TRBJ2-3; tentative D call: TRBD2 (5 bases). The CDR3 sequence: CASSLGGQRDTQYF. The CDR3 coding sequence is TGCGCCAGCAGCTTGGGAGGGCAAAGAGATACGCAGTATTTT.